Each of the 21 T cell receptor beta chains below was sequenced from the same sample in a study of Graves' ophthalmopathy and Graves' hyperthyroidism. Amplification from RNA transcripts yielded the TCR beta CDR3 regions. Amplification began with first-round RT-PCR using HTBI primers, then second-round multiplex PCR was performed. Each CDR3 protein gets one entry after TCRdb re-called the multiplex PCR reads with MiXCR. The profile shows around 1,200,000 distinct CDR3 sequences, 36% of them singletons. Sequencing was performed on peripheral blood or thyroid tissue (not recorded which). All receptors come from an adult man with Graves' hyperthyroidism.

This clonotype occurred many times. The CDR3 loop is CAKGTGYGNTGELFF. The CDR3 DNA reads TGTGCCAAGGGGACAGGGTATGGGAACACCGGGGAGCTGTTTTTT. This chain uses TRBV2 with TRBJ2-2; TRBD1 aligns across 9 bases. V lost 10 bases, J lost 1 base, and 7 bases stayed unmatched. CDR3 size: 15 residues. Germline CDR1 is SNHLY and CDR2 is FYNNEI.

This clonotype has ten or more counts. V gene TRBV29-1 combines with J gene TRBJ2-7, with TRBD1 as a possible D gene (6 bases). This CDR3 region has 15 residues. V was pared by 4 bases and J by 1 base, with 17 bases between. Germline CDR1 SQVTM, CDR2 ANQGSEA. Here the CDR3 DNA reads TGCAGCGTTGCAAAGGAGGAGCAGGGGTCCTACGAGCAGTACTTC. Translated: CSVAKEEQGSYEQYF.

The chain is built from TRBV10-3 and TRBJ2-7; possible D gene TRBD2, 7 bases. CDR3 length: 13 residues. Per the germline V gene, CDR1 is ENHRY and CDR2 is SYGVKD. V was clipped by 10 bases and J by 1 base, with 14 bases between them. The CDR3 here is CASEGGPSYEQYF. The DNA for the CDR3 is TGTGCCAGCGAGGGGGGGCCGTCCTACGAGCAGTACTTC.

This clonotype was picked up many times. The chain combines TRBV10-3 with TRBJ1-2; D unclear. V lost 4 bases and J lost 0, with 15 bases in between. CDR1 and CDR2 (germline): ENHRY, SYGVKD. This CDR3 contains 16 residues. CDR3 sequence: CAISAEPGSPNYGYTF. Written as DNA, the CDR3 is TGTGCCATCAGTGCAGAGCCAGGCTCTCCTAACTATGGCTACACCTTC.

The chain carries TRBV7-9 and TRBJ2-5, with 8 bases identical to TRBD1. With V trimmed by 1 base and J by 4 bases, 5 bases remained unmatched. In germline, CDR1 is SEHNR, CDR2 FQNEAQ (reference sequence). The CDR3 is 15 amino acids. CDR3 nucleotides: TGTGCCAGCAGCTTAGGACAGGGGTATCTAGAGACCCAGTACTTC. It codes for CASSLGQGYLETQYF.

This clonotype was observed many times. CDR3 amino acids: CASSLGRQGDGYTF. Here the CDR3 DNA reads TGTGCCAGCAGCTTGGGCCGACAGGGTGATGGCTACACCTTC. The chain recombines TRBV5-6 with TRBJ1-2, with 7 bases that match TRBD1. The CDR3 loop spans 14 amino acids. CDR1 and CDR2 from the germline V gene are SGHDT and YYEEEE. Losses at the gene ends were 0 bases for V and 6 bases for J; bases not matched to a gene: 5.

The chain employs TRBV11-2 and TRBJ2-7; 10 nucleotides match TRBD1. Germline lookup yields CDR1 SGHAT and CDR2 FQNNGV. The CDR3 has 14 residues. V gave up 4 bases and J gave up 5 bases; unmatched junction bases: 5. The CDR3 DNA reads TGTGCCAGCAGCTCGAAGACAGGGGGCGACGAGCAGTACTTC. Encoded protein: CASSSKTGGDEQYF.

The chain has TRBV20-1 and TRBJ2-3, with TRBD2 matching over 14 bases. Germline loops: CDR1 DFQATT, CDR2 SNEGSKA (reference sequence). V lost 3 bases and J lost 4; bases outside the gene matches: 3. The CDR3 consists of 15 residues. CDR3 sequence (DNA): TGCAGTGCTAGGGGACTAGCGGGAGAGGCAGATACGCAGTATTTT. It specifies CSARGLAGEADTQYF.

This clonotype occurred a few times. The chain joins TRBV6-2 or TRBV6-3 to TRBJ2-7; perhaps D is TRBD1 or TRBD2 (5 bases each). V gave up 7 bases and J gave up 2 bases, with 18 bases separating them. Germline CDR1 and CDR2: MNHEY and SVGEGT. The CDR3 runs to 15 residues. CDR3 sequence reads: CASTVSGPLPYEQYF. The CDR3 nucleotides are TGTGCCAGCACCGTCTCGGGACCGCTACCCTACGAGCAGTACTTC.

The sample holds a few counts of this clonotype. V gene TRBV7-9 combines with J gene TRBJ1-4; D is perhaps TRBD1 (5 bases). Germline assignment: CDR1 SEHNR and CDR2 FQNEAQ (reference sequence). V was trimmed by 5 bases and J by 8 bases, leaving 21 bases between them. The CDR3 consists of 16 residues. The CDR3 spells CASSPTRGRTREKLFF. The CDR3 coding sequence is TGTGCCAGCAGCCCCACTCGGGGCAGGACTAGGGAAAAACTGTTTTTT.

The DNA of the CDR3 is TGTGCCAGCAGTTACAGGCTCTCCTATAATTCACCCCTCCACTTT. The encoded protein is CASSYRLSYNSPLHF. The chain couples TRBV6-6 to TRBJ1-6, with D hard to call. There are 15 residues in the CDR3. Germline CDR1 reads MNHNY; CDR2 reads SVGAGI (reference sequence). V gave up 2 bases and J gave up 0 bases, with 5 bases separating them.

The V call is TRBV29-1, the J call TRBJ1-4, with D uncertain. This CDR3 has 14 residues. Trimming removed 2 bases at V and 6 bases at J, with 13 bases between. Germline CDR1 is SQVTM and CDR2 is ANQGSEA. CDR3 bases: TGCAGCGTTGAAACTAGGGCAGGTGATGAAAAACTGTTTTTT. Translation: CSVETRAGDEKLFF.

This clonotype was seen at least ten times. This chain links TRBV9 with TRBJ1-1, with D maybe TRBD1 (5 bases). Germline-derived CDR1 and CDR2 are SGDLS and YYNGEE. V was trimmed by 10 bases and J by 4 bases, leaving 17 bases between them. This CDR3 region has 13 residues. As DNA, the CDR3 is TGTGCCTCGGGGGTAGGGGTCCTCACTGAAGCTTTCTTT. Translating gives CASGVGVLTEAFF.

The gene calls are TRBV20-1 and TRBJ2-7; 7 nucleotides agree with TRBD1. Per germline, CDR1 DFQATT and CDR2 SNEGSKA (reference sequence). The CDR3 totals 14 residues. Germline trimming cut 4 bases from V and 2 bases from J; bases unmatched to any gene: 8. The CDR3 loop reads CSANNGQEPYEQYF. CDR3 nucleotides: TGCAGTGCTAATAATGGACAGGAACCCTACGAGCAGTACTTC.

The V call is TRBV20-1, the J call TRBJ2-7; the match to TRBD2 covers 8 bases. Trimming cost V 6 bases and J 4 bases; bases outside gene matches: 11. The CDR3 has 14 amino acids. The germline CDR1 and CDR2 sequences are DFQATT and SNEGSKA (reference sequence). The CDR3 loop is CSARSGTRNYEQYF. For the CDR3, the DNA is TGCAGTGCCCGATCCGGGACTAGGAATTACGAGCAGTACTTC.

This clonotype was counted ten times or more. The chain employs TRBV7-8 and TRBJ2-2; TRBD1 matches at 9 bases. The CDR3 length is 13 residues. V gave up 5 bases and J gave up 6 bases; unmatched junction bases: 1. Per germline, CDR1 SGHVS and CDR2 FQNEAQ. This chain's CDR3 is CASSNRGPGELFF. CDR3 nucleotide sequence: TGTGCCAGCAGCAACAGGGGGCCCGGGGAGCTGTTTTTT.

A note on this clonotype: This may arise from a read error, as a much more abundant clone is one base away. The chain combines TRBV5-1 with TRBJ2-6; the D gene is possibly TRBD2 (6 bases). The V end lost 4 bases, the J end lost 0 bases, and 11 bases lay between the germline ends. Per the germline V gene, CDR1 is SGHRS and CDR2 is YFSETQ. This CDR3 has 16 amino acids. CDR3 bases: TGCGCCAGCAGCACGGGACTTTTCTCTGGGGCCAACGTCCTGACTTTC. It encodes CASSTGLFSGANVLTF.

The chain couples TRBV19 to TRBJ2-5; TRBD1 might be the D (6 bases). Germline lookup yields CDR1 LNHDA and CDR2 SQIVND (reference sequence). The CDR3 consists of 16 residues. V was clipped by 7 bases and J by 0 bases, with 18 bases between them. CDR3 in DNA: TGTGCCAGTACCCACAGGGCCGCTGGGGACCAAGAGACCCAGTACTTC. It encodes CASTHRAAGDQETQYF.

The V and J genes are TRBV20-1 and TRBJ1-2; a weak D match, TRBD1 (6 bases). Germline V gene lookup returns CDR1 DFQATT and CDR2 SNEGSKA (reference sequence). The CDR3 contains 14 residues. CDR3 in amino acids: CRLRTGTLGYGYTF. CDR3 sequence (DNA): TGCAGGCTGCGAACCGGGACATTGGGCTATGGCTACACCTTC.

This clonotype was observed a handful of times. The chain uses TRBV7-3 and TRBJ1-1; D may be TRBD1 (6 bases). From germline, CDR1 is SGHTA and CDR2 FQGTGA. The germline V and J ends were trimmed by 4 bases and 0 bases, with 12 bases remaining between them. This CDR3 contains 15 residues. In DNA form, the CDR3 reads TGTGCCAGCAGCTCAAGGACAGACATGAACACTGAAGCTTTCTTT. Its translation is CASSSRTDMNTEAFF.

This clonotype was counted only a few times. The chain is built from TRBV2 and TRBJ2-7; 8 bases fit TRBD1. V dropped 9 bases and J dropped 3; count of bases not matched to a gene: 10. CDR3 length: 14 residues. The germline V gene encodes CDR1 SNHLY and CDR2 FYNNEI. CDR3 region: CASSGTGRYYEQYF. The CDR3 DNA reads TGTGCCAGTTCAGGGACAGGAAGGTACTACGAGCAGTACTTC.